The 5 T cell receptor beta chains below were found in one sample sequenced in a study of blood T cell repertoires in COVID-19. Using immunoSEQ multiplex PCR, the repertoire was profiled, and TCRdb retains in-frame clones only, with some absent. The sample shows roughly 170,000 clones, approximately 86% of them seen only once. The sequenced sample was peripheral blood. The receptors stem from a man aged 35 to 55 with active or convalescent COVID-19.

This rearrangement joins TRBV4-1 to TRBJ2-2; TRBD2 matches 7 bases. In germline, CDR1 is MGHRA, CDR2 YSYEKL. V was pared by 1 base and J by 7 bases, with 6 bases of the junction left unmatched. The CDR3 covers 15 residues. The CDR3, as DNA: TGCGCCAGCAGCCAAGGGGGAGGGGTTGGCGGGGAGCTGTTTTTT. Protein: CASSQGGGVGGELFF.

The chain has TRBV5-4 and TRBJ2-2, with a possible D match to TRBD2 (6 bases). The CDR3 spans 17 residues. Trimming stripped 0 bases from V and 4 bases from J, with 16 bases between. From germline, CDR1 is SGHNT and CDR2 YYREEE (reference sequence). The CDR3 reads CASSLALHPGGTGELFF. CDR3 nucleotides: TGTGCCAGCAGCTTGGCCTTACACCCCGGGGGCACCGGGGAGCTGTTTTTT.

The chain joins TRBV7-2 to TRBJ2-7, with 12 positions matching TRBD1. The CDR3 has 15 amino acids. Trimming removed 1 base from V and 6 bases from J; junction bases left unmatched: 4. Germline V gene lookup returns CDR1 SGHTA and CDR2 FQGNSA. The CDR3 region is CASSLVGTGGGEQYF. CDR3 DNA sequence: TGTGCCAGCAGCTTAGTCGGGACAGGGGGCGGCGAGCAGTACTTC.

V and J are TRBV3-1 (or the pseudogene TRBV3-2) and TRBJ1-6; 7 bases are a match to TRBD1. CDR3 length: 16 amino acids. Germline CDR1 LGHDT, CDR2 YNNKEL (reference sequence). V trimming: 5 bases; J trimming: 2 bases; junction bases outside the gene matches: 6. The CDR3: CASSNRQGAYNSPLHF. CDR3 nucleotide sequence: TGTGCCAGCAGCAACCGACAGGGTGCCTATAATTCACCCCTCCACTTT.

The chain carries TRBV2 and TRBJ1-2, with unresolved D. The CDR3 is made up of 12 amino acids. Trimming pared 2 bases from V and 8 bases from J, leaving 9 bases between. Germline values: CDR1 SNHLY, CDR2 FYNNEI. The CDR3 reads CASSENSGGYTF. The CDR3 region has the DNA TGTGCCAGCAGTGAAAACAGCGGAGGCTACACCTTC.